This T cell receptor beta chain was sequenced in a study of blood T cell repertoires in COVID-19. Study-wide background: Samples came from the United States, Italy and Spain, spanning acute and convalescent COVID-19. Sources were T cells, B-cell-depleted T cells, or PBMCs; the material itself was cDNA or gDNA.

In the original analysis: It was from reference gene primer amplification that nucleated cell counts were estimated. Sequencing was performed with immunoSEQ multiplex PCR; in TCRdb, only in-frame clones are kept and a portion is missing. That table supplies the V and J calls and clone size; D and trimming were determined from the DNA. Of 150,000 to 200,000 clones listed, around 79% were seen once; the top ten hold roughly 17%. Sequencing was carried out using peripheral blood. The TCR sequence derives from a man aged 55 to 70 with active or convalescent COVID-19.

The CDR3 is CASSPRLARGHNSPLHF. The CDR3 region has the DNA TGCGCCAGCAGCCCCCGCCTTGCCAGGGGCCATAATTCACCCCTCCACTTT. The V gene is TRBV4-1, the J gene TRBJ1-6, with a possible D match to TRBD1 (6 bases). V gave up 4 bases and J gave up 5 bases, with 18 bases separating them. Germline CDR1 and CDR2: MGHRA and YSYEKL. This CDR3 has 17 residues.